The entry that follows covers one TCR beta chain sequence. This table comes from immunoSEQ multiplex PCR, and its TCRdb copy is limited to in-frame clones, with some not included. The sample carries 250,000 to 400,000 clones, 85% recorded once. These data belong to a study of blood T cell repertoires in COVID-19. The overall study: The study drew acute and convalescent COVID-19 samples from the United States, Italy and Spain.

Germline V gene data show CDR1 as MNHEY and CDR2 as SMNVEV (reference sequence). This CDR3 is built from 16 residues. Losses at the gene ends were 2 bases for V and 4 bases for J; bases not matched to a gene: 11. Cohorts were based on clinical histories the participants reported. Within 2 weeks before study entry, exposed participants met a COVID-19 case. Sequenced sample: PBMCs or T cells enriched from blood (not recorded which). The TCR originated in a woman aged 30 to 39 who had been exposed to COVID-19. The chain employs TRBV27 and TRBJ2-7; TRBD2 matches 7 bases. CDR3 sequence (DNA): TGTGCCAGCAGTTTAAGCGGAAGCGGGGCCCGGTACGAGCAGTACTTC. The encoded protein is CASSLSGSGARYEQYF.